This TCR beta chain derives from a study of cytomegalovirus exposure and HLA in healthy donors. Overall study: The roughly 100 million unique TCR beta sequences, from roughly 170 million T cells, were found by an earlier analysis. Findings and caveats of the study: A link between a missense DCLRE1C variant and TCR beta V- and J-gene trimming emerged from a later analysis.

Regarding this clone: The antigen is undetermined.

V was pared by 0 bases and J by 8 bases, with 10 bases between. Germline values: CDR1 SGHKS, CDR2 YYEKEE (reference sequence). CDR3 length equals 13 residues. It was with 60 Vbeta and 13 Jbeta primers that the PCR ran. Original methodology: The authors later counted about 80 million unique TCR beta chains, 9 million to 12 million of them shared. Sequencing was performed with immunoSEQ multiplex PCR; in TCRdb, only in-frame clones are kept and a portion is missing. That table gives V, J and clone size, and the DNA gave D and trimming. The sample shows approximately 100,000 clones, about 70% of them seen only once.

Sequenced: PBMCs. The sequence derives from a female donor in good health and CMV-seronegative. The V gene is TRBV5-5, the J gene TRBJ2-3; D is uncertain. CDR3 loop: CASSLDPPGTQYF. DNA for the CDR3: TGTGCCAGCAGCTTGGACCCGCCAGGTACGCAGTATTTT.